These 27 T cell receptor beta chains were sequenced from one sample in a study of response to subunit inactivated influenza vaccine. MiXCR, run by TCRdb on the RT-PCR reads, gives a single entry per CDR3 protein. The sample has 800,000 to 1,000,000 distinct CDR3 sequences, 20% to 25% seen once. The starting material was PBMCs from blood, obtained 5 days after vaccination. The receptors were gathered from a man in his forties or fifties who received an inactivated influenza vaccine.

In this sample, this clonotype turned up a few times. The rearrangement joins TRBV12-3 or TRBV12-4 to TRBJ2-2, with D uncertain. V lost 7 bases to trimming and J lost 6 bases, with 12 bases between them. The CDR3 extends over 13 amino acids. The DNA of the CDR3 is TGTGCCAGCAATCCAGACTTGGCCGGGGAGCTGTTTTTT. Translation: CASNPDLAGELFF.

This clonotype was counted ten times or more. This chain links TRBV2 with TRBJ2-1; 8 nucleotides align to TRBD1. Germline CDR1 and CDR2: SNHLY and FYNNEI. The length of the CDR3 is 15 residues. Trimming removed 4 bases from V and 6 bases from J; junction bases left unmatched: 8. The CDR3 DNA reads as TGTGCCAGCAGTGGGCAGGGGGCGCCGGGCAATGAGCAGTTCTTC. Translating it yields CASSGQGAPGNEQFF. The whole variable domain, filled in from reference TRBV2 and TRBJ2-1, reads EPEVTQTPSHQVTQMGQEVILRCVPISNHLYFYWYRQILGQKVEFLVSFYNNEISEKSEIFDDQFSVERPDGSNFTLKIRSTKLEDSAMYFCASSGQGAPGNEQFFGPGTRLTVL.

CDR3 in amino acids: CATSEPTSGEYNEQFF. The CDR3 DNA reads TGTGCCACCAGTGAGCCAACTAGCGGAGAGTACAATGAGCAGTTCTTC. This chain links TRBV24-1 with TRBJ2-1; 8 nucleotides align to TRBD2. This CDR3 contains 16 residues. Trimming removed 4 bases from V and 4 bases from J; junction bases left unmatched: 8. Germline V gives CDR1 KGHDR, CDR2 SFDVKD.

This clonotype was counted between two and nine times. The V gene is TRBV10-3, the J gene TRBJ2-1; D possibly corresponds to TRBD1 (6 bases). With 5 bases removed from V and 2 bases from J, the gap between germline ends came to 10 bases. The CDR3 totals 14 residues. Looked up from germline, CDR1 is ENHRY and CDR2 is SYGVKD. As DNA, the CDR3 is TGTGCCATCAGTCCGGGACAAGCCTACAATGAGCAGTTCTTC. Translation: CAISPGQAYNEQFF.

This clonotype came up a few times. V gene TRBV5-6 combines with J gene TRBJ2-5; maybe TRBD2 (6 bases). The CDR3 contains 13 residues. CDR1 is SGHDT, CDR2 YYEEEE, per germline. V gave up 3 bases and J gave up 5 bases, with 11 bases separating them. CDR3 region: CASSSKTSETQYF. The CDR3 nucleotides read TGTGCCAGCAGCTCCAAAACTAGCGAGACCCAGTACTTC.

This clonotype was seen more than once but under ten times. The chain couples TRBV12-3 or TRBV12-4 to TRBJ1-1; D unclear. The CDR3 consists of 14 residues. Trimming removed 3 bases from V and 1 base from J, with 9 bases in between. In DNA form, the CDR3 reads TGTGCCAGCAGTTTGTTTTCAAGGAACACTGAAGCTTTCTTT. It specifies CASSLFSRNTEAFF.

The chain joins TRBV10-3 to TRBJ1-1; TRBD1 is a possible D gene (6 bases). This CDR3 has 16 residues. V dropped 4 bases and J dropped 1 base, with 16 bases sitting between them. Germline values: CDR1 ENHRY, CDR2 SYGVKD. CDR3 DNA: TGTGCCATCAGTGCGGGGGCAGGAGGCAAGAACACTGAAGCTTTCTTT. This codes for CAISAGAGGKNTEAFF.

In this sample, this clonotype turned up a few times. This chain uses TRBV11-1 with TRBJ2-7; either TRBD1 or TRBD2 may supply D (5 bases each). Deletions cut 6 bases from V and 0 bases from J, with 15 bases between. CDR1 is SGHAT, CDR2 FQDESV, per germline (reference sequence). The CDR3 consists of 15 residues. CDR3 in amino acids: CASRSRGPASYEQYF. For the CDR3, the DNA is TGTGCCAGCAGGAGCCGGGGCCCTGCCTCCTACGAGCAGTACTTC. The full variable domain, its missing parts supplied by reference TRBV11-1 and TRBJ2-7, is EAEVAQSPRYKITEKSQAVAFWCDPISGHATLYWYRQILGQGPELLVQFQDESVVDDSQLPKDRFSAERLKGVDSTLKIQPAELGDSAMYLCASRSRGPASYEQYFGPGTRLTVT.

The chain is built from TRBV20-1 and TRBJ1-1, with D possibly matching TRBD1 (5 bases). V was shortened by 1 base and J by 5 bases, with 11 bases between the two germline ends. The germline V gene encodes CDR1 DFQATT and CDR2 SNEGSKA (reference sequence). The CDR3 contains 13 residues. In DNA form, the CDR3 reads TGCAGTGCTAGAGTTTTTGGGGGGACTGAAGCTTTCTTT. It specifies CSARVFGGTEAFF.

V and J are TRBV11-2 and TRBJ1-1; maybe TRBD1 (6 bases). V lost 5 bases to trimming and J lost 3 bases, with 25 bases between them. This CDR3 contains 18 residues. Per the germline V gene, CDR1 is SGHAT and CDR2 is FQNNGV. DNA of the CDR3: TGTGCCAGCAGCCCGTCGCCCAGACAGGTGCGGGAGGACACTGAAGCTTTCTTT. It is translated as CASSPSPRQVREDTEAFF.

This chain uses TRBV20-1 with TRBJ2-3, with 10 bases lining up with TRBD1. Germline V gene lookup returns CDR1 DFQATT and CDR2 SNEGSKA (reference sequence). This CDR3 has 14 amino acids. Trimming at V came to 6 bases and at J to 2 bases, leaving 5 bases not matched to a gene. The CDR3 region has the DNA TGCAGTGCAAGGGGGACAGGGGCCACAGATACGCAGTATTTT. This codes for CSARGTGATDTQYF.

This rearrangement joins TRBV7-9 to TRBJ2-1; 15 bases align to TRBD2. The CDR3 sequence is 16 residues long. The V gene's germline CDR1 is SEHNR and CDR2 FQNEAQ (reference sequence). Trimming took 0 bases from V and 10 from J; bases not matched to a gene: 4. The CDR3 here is CASSLAGTSGRTEQFF. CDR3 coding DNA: TGTGCCAGCAGCTTAGCCGGGACTAGCGGGAGGACGGAGCAGTTCTTC.

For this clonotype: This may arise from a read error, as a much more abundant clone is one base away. The DNA of the CDR3 is TGTGCCAGCAGTTTATCCCCTAGGGGGAGCAGAAAGACCCAGTACTTC. The encoded protein is CASSLSPRGSRKTQYF. V gene TRBV28 combines with J gene TRBJ2-5; D is perhaps TRBD1 (6 bases). This CDR3 region has 16 residues. Per germline, CDR1 MDHEN and CDR2 SYDVKM. The V gene lost 1 base and the J gene lost 6 bases, with 18 bases spanning the gap.

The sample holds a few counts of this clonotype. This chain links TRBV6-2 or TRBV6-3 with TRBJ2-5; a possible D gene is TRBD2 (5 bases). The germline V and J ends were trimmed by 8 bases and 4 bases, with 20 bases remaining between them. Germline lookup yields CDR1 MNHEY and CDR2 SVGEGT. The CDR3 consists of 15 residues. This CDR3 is CASGLARTRGETQYF. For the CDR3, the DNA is TGTGCCAGCGGGTTAGCGCGAACCCGGGGAGAGACCCAGTACTTC.

The DNA for the CDR3 is TGCAGCGTTGGGGGTAGAACTAGGGACGCGCAGTACTTC. It specifies CSVGGRTRDAQYF. The chain employs TRBV29-1 and TRBJ2-7; TRBD1 or TRBD2 may be the D gene (5 bases each). CDR1 and CDR2 (germline): SQVTM, ANQGSEA. The CDR3 sequence is 13 residues long. With 4 bases removed from V and 9 bases from J, the gap between germline ends came to 19 bases.

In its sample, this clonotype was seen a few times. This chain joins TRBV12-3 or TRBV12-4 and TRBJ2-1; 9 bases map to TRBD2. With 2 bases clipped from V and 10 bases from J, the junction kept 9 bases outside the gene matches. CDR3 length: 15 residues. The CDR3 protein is CASSLLAGGLGEQFF. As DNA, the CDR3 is TGTGCCAGCAGTTTACTCGCGGGGGGGCTCGGGGAGCAGTTCTTC.

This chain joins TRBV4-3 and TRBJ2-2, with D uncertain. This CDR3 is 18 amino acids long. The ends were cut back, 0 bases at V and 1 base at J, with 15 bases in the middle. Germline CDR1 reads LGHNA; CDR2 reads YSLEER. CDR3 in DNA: TGCGCCAGCAGCCAAGATCTGAGGCGGATCGGGAACACCGGGGAGCTGTTTTTT. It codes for CASSQDLRRIGNTGELFF.

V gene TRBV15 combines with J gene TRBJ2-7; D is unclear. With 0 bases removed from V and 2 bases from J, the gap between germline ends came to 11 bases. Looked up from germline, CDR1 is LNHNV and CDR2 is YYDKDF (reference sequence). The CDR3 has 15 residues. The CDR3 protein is CATSRDAGRAYEQYF. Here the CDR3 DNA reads TGTGCCACCAGCAGAGATGCCGGCAGAGCCTACGAGCAGTACTTC.

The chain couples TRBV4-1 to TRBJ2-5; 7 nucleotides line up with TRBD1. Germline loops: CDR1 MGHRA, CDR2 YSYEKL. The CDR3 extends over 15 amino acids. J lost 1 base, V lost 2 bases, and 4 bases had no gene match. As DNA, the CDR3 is TGCGCCAGCAGCCAAAGGGGGCTGAGCCAAGAGACCCAGTACTTC. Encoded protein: CASSQRGLSQETQYF.

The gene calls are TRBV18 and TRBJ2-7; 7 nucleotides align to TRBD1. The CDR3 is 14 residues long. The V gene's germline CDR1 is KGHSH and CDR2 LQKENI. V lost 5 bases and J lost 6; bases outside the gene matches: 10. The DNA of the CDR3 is TGTGCCAGCTCAGGGACAGCCAATTCTCGCGAGCAGTACTTC. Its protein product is CASSGTANSREQYF.

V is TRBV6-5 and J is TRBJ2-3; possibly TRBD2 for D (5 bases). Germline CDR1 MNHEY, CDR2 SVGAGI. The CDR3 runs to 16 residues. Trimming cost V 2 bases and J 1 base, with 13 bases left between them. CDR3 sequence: CASSYTPGSGTDTQYF. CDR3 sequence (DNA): TGTGCCAGCAGTTACACTCCGGGTAGCGGCACAGATACGCAGTATTTT.

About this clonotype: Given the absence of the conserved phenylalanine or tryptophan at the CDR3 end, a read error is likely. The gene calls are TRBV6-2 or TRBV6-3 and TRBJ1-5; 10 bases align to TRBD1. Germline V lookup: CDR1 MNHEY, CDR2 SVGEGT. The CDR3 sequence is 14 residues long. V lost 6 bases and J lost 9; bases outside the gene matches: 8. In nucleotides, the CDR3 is TGTGCCAGCAGCCCCGGGACAGGGGTTGGGCCCCAGCATCTT. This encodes CASSPGTGVGPQHL.

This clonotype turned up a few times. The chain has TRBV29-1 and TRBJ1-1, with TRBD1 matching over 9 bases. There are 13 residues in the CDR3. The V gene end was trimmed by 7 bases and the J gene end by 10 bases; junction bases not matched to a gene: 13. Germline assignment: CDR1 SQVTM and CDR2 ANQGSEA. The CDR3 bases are TGCAGCGCCACGGACAGGGGCCGTTTGGGAGCTTTCTTT. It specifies CSATDRGRLGAFF.

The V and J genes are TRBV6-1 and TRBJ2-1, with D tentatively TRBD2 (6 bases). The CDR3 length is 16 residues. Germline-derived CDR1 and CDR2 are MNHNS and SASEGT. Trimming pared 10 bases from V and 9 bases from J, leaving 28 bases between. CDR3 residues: CATAPNTYGSRAEQFF. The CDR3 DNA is TGTGCCACGGCCCCCAACACGTACGGGAGCCGAGCTGAGCAGTTCTTC.

CDR3 nucleotide sequence: TGTGCCATCAGTGAGTCGATAGGGTACTCCGCTTACGAGCAGTACTTC. Amino acids: CAISESIGYSAYEQYF. The chain is built from TRBV10-3 and TRBJ2-7; D is undetermined. The CDR3 runs to 16 residues. The germline V and J ends were trimmed by 0 bases and 4 bases, with 16 bases remaining between them. The germline gives CDR1 ENHRY, CDR2 SYGVKD.

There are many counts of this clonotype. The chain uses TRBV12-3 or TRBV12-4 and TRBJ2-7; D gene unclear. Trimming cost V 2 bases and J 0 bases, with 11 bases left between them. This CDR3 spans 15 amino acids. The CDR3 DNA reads TGTGCCAGCAGTTTAAGGGCAGTTTTCTCCTACGAGCAGTACTTC. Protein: CASSLRAVFSYEQYF.

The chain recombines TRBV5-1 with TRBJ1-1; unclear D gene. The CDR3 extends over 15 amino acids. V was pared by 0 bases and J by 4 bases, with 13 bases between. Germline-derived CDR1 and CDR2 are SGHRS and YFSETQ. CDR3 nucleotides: TGCGCCAGCAGCTTGGATCGGGGATCGGGCACTGAAGCTTTCTTT. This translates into CASSLDRGSGTEAFF. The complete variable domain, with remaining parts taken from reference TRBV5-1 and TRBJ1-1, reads KAGVTQTPRYLIKTRGQQVTLSCSPISGHRSVSWYQQTPGQGLQFLFEYFSETQRNKGNFPGRFSGRQFSNSRSEMNVSTLELGDSALYLCASSLDRGSGTEAFFGQGTRLTVV.